The 6 T cell receptor beta chains given below trace back to one sample, sequenced in a study of glioma-infiltrating T cells. Amplification of TCR alpha and beta CDR3 regions from RNA used iRepertoire nested multiplex PCR. Via MiXCR, TCRdb re-called the multiplex PCR reads, giving one row per CDR3 protein. The data show under 200,000 distinct CDR3 sequences, over 40% seen once. The sample was glioma tissue, nonneoplastic brain tissue, or PBMCs (not recorded which). The receptors were sampled from a human donor with low-grade glioma or glioblastoma, undergoing nonglioma brain surgery, or in good health (not recorded which).

A few counts support this clonotype. This may be a read error: a much more frequent sequence differs by one nucleotide. V gene TRBV20-1 combines with J gene TRBJ1-5; D not certain. The length of the CDR3 is 15 residues. V shed 3 bases and J shed 0 bases, with 12 bases lying between them. Per the germline V gene, CDR1 is DFQATT and CDR2 is SNEGSKA (reference sequence). CDR3 DNA: TGCAGTGCTAGCAAATTCTACATTAGCAATCAGCCCCAGCATTTT. Protein sequence: CSASKFYISNQPQHF.

Turning to this clonotype: The CDR3 carries no conserved terminal phenylalanine or tryptophan, so it likely arises from a read error. V is TRBV19 and J is TRBJ2-1; weak D call: TRBD1 (5 bases). Germline V lookup: CDR1 LNHDA, CDR2 SQIVND (reference sequence). The CDR3 runs 11 residues. The CDR3 coding sequence is TGTGCGAGTAACAGGTACAATGAGCAGTTCTTA. As protein: CASNRYNEQFL.

In this sample, this clonotype turned up a few times. This sequence joins TRBV2 and TRBJ2-1, with 10 bases fitting TRBD2. The CDR3 is 16 amino acids. The V and J ends lost 6 bases and 2 bases, in that order; junction bases with no gene match: 7. The germline CDR1 and CDR2 sequences are SNHLY and FYNNEI. The CDR3 DNA is TGTGCCAGCAGATTTCGGACTAGCGGTCCCTACAATGAGCAGTTCTTC. This codes for CASRFRTSGPYNEQFF.

In this sample, this clonotype turned up many times. The chain joins TRBV19 to TRBJ1-5; weak D call: TRBD1 (5 bases). This CDR3 has 12 amino acids. V lost 6 bases, J lost 5 bases, and 8 bases lay in between. CDR1 and CDR2 (germline): LNHDA, SQIVND (reference sequence). In DNA, the CDR3 is TGTGCCAGTAGCCCAGGGTATCAGCCCCAGCATTTT. Protein product: CASSPGYQPQHF.

The sample holds many counts of this clonotype. V usage is TRBV28 and J usage is TRBJ1-6, with 10 positions matching TRBD1. CDR3 length equals 16 residues. With V trimmed by 4 bases and J by 4 bases, 4 bases remained unmatched. CDR1 MDHEN and CDR2 SYDVKM come from the germline V gene. In DNA, the CDR3 is TGTGCCAGCAGTTGGACAGGGGGGATGTATAATTCACCCCTCCACTTT. Translation: CASSWTGGMYNSPLHF.

The V call is TRBV4-2, the J call TRBJ2-4; D uncertain. Germline CDR1 and CDR2: LGHNA and YNFKEQ. Between the trimmed V and J ends, which lost 0 bases and 9 bases, there was a span of 18 bases. The CDR3 consists of 16 residues. The CDR3: CASSQDSTSLLGIQYF. In DNA, the CDR3 is TGTGCCAGCAGCCAAGATTCCACGTCCCTTTTGGGCATTCAGTACTTC.